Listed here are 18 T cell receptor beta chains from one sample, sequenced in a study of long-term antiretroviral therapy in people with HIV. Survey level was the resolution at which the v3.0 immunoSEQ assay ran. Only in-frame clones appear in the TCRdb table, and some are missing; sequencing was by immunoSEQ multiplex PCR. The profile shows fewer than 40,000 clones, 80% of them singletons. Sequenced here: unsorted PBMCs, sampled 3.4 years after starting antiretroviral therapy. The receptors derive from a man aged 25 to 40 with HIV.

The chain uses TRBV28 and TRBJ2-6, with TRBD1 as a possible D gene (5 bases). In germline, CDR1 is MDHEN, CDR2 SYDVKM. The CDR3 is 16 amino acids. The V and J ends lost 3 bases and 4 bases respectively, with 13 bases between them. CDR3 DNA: TGTGCCAGCAGTTTGCGACAGTTCGCCGGGGCCAACGTCCTGACTTTC. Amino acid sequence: CASSLRQFAGANVLTF.

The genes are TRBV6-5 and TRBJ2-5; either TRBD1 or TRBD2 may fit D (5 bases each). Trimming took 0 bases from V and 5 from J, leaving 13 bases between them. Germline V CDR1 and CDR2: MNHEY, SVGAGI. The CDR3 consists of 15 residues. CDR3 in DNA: TGTGCCAGCAGTTACTCGTTCGGGGCTTTGGAGACCCAGTACTTC. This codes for CASSYSFGALETQYF.

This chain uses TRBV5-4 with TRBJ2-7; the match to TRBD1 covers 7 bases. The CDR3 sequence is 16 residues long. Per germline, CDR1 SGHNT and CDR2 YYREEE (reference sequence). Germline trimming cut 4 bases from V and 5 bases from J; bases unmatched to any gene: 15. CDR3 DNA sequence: TGTGCCAGCAGCCGGCCGAGACAGGGTGTTGTCGACGAGCAGTACTTC. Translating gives CASSRPRQGVVDEQYF.

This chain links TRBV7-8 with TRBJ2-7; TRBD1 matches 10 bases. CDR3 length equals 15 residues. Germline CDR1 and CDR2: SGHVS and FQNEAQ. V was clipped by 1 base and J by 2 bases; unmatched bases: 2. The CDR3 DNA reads TGTGCCAGCAGCTTAGGAGGGACAGGGGCCTACGAGCAGTACTTC. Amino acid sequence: CASSLGGTGAYEQYF.

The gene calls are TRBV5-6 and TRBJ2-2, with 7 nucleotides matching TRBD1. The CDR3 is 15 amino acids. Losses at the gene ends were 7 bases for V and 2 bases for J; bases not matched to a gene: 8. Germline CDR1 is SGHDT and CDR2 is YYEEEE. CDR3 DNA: TGTGCCAGCTACAAGGACAGGATTAACACCGGGGAGCTGTTTTTT. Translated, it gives CASYKDRINTGELFF.

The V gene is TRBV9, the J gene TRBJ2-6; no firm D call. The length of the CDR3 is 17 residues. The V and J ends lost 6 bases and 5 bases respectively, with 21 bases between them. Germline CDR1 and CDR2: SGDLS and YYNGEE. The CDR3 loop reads CASILRLKQSRANVLTF. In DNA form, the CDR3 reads TGTGCCAGCATCTTAAGACTCAAACAAAGTCGGGCCAACGTCCTGACTTTC.

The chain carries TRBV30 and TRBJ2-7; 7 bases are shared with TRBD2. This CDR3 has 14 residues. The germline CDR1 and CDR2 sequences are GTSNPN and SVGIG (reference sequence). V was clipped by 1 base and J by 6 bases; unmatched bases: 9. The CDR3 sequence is CAWSGQSTGGEQYF. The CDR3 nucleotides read TGTGCCTGGAGTGGCCAATCTACGGGAGGCGAGCAGTACTTC.

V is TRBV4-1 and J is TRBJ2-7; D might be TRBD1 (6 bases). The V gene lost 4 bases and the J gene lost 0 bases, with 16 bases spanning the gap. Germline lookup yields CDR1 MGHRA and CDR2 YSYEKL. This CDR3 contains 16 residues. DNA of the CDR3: TGCGCCAGCAGCCCTCTAGGCAAGGACAGCTCCTACGAGCAGTACTTC. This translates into CASSPLGKDSSYEQYF.

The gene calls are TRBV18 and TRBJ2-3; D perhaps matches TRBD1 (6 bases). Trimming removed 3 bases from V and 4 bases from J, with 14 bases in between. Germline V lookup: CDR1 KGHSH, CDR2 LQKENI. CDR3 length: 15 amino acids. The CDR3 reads CASSPGQLSSDTQYF. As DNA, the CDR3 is TGTGCCAGCTCACCCGGACAGTTATCGTCAGATACGCAGTATTTT.

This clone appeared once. DNA for the CDR3: TGTGCCACCAGCAGAGAATCCAGGACTAGGAAAGCTTTCTTT. As protein: CATSRESRTRKAFF. The gene calls are TRBV15 and TRBJ1-1; D gene unclear. Germline CDR1 LNHNV, CDR2 YYDKDF (reference sequence). The CDR3 runs to 14 residues. V shed 0 bases and J shed 9 bases, with 14 bases lying between them.

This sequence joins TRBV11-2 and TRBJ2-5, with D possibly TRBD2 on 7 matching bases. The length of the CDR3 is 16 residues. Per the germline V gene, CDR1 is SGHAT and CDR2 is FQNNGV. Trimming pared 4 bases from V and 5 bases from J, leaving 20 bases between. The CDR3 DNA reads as TGTGCCAGCAGCTCCCAATCTGGGGGGGGCTGGGAGACCCAGTACTTC. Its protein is CASSSQSGGGWETQYF.

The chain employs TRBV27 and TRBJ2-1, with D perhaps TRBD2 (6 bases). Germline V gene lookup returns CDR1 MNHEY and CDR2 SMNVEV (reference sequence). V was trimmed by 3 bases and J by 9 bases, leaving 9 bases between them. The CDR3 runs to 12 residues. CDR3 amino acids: CASSFGTGEQFF. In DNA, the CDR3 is TGTGCCAGCAGTTTTGGGACTGGTGAGCAGTTCTTC.

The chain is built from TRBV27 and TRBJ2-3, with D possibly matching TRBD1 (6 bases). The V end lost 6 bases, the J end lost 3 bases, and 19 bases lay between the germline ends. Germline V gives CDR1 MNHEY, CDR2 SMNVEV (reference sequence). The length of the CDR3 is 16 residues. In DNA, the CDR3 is TGTGCCAGCAGACGCAATCAGGGGTACGGGACAGATACGCAGTATTTT. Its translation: CASRRNQGYGTDTQYF.

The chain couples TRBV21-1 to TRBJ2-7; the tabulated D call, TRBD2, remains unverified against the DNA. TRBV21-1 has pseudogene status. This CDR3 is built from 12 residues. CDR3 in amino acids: CASLSLDHEQYF. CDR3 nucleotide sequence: TGTGCCAGCCTGTCTCTAGACCACGAGCAGTACTTC.

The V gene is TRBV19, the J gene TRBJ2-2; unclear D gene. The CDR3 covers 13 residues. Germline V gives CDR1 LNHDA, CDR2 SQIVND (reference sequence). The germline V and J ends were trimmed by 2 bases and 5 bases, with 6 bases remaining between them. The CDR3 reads CASSISGTGELFF. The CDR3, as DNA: TGTGCCAGTAGTATATCTGGGACCGGGGAGCTGTTTTTT.

For the CDR3, the DNA is TGTGCCAGCAGCTCGGGACAGGGGTATGGCTACACCTTC. Translation gives CASSSGQGYGYTF. The chain combines TRBV6-5 with TRBJ1-2, with 10 bases identical to TRBD1. In germline, CDR1 is MNHEY, CDR2 SVGAGI. Germline trimming cut 6 bases from V and 5 bases from J; bases unmatched to any gene: 3. The CDR3 loop spans 13 amino acids.

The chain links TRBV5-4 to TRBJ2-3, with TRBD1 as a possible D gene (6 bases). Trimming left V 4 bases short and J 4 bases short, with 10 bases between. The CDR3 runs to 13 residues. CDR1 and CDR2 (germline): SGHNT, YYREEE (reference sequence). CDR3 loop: CASSIRGPDTQYF. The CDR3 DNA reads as TGTGCCAGCAGCATCAGGGGCCCAGATACGCAGTATTTT. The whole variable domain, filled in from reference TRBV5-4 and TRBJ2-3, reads ETGVTQSPTHLIKTRGQQVTLRCSSQSGHNTVSWYQQALGQGPQFIFQYYREEENGRGNFPPRFSGLQFPNYSSELNVNALELDDSALYLCASSIRGPDTQYFGPGTRLTVL.

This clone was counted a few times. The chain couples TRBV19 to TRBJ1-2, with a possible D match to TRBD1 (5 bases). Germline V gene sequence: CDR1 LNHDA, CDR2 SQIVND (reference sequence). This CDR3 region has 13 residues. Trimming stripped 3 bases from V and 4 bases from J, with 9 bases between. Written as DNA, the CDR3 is TGTGCCAGTAGTATCCAGGGTGTCTATGGCTACACCTTC. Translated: CASSIQGVYGYTF.